Presented here are 22 T cell receptor beta chains from one specimen sequenced in a study of blood T cell repertoires in COVID-19. Only in-frame clones appear in the TCRdb table, and some are missing; sequencing was by immunoSEQ multiplex PCR. The table shows roughly 480,000 clones, with 89% occurring only once. Sequencing input: peripheral blood. The receptors originated from a man younger than 30 with COVID-19, enrolled during active disease.

The genes are TRBV27 and TRBJ2-3, with a possible D match to TRBD2 (5 bases). The CDR3 has 18 amino acids. V shed 6 bases and J shed 3 bases, with 25 bases lying between them. The germline gives CDR1 MNHEY, CDR2 SMNVEV (reference sequence). The CDR3 protein is CASSPAGLGLAGTDTQYF. CDR3 coding DNA: TGTGCCAGCAGCCCAGCTGGGTTAGGGCTAGCCGGTACAGATACGCAGTATTTT.

The chain joins TRBV7-6 to TRBJ2-5, with 8 bases that match TRBD2. CDR1 and CDR2 (germline): SGHVS, FNYEAQ. The CDR3 extends over 16 amino acids. V was clipped by 0 bases and J by 0 bases; unmatched bases: 3. The CDR3 nucleotides are TGTGCCAGCAGCTTAGCGGTAGCGGGGTACCAAGAGACCCAGTACTTC. Residues: CASSLAVAGYQETQYF.

The gene calls are TRBV7-9 and TRBJ2-7; D possibly corresponds to TRBD2 (6 bases). Trimming took off 4 bases at V and 3 bases at J, with 13 bases between the two ends. Germline CDR1 is SEHNR and CDR2 is FQNEAQ (reference sequence). The CDR3 is 14 amino acids. CDR3 nucleotide sequence: TGTGCCAGCAGCTCCCGACTAGTCGTCTACGAGCAGTACTTC. This translates into CASSSRLVVYEQYF. The whole variable domain, filled in from reference TRBV7-9 and TRBJ2-7, reads DTGVSQNPRHKITKRGQNVTFRCDPISEHNRLYWYRQTLGQGPEFLTYFQNEAQLEKSRLLSDRFSAERPKGSFSTLEIQRTEQGDSAMYLCASSSRLVVYEQYFGPGTRLTVT.

This chain joins TRBV19 and TRBJ1-5, with 8 positions matching TRBD1. CDR3 length: 17 amino acids. With V trimmed by 3 bases and J by 0 bases, 7 bases remained unmatched. In germline, CDR1 is LNHDA, CDR2 SQIVND (reference sequence). The CDR3 bases are TGTGCCAGTAGTATGTTAAGGACAGGGTATAGCAATCAGCCCCAGCATTTT. Translated: CASSMLRTGYSNQPQHF.

V and J are TRBV24-1 and TRBJ1-1, with TRBD1 matching 7 bases. The CDR3 loop spans 16 amino acids. Germline CDR1 KGHDR, CDR2 SFDVKD. The V gene end was trimmed by 7 bases and the J gene end by 5 bases; junction bases not matched to a gene: 15. This chain's CDR3 is CATSSPSLTGRTEAFF. The CDR3 DNA is TGTGCCACCAGCTCGCCCTCCTTGACAGGGAGGACTGAAGCTTTCTTT.

J is TRBJ2-7 and V is TRBV30, with D maybe TRBD1 (6 bases). V gave up 2 bases and J gave up 4 bases, with 9 bases separating them. Germline V gene data show CDR1 as GTSNPN and CDR2 as SVGIG (reference sequence). The CDR3 has 12 amino acids. The CDR3 region is CAWSPGQYEQYF. CDR3 nucleotides: TGTGCCTGGAGTCCGGGACAATACGAGCAGTACTTC. Filled out from reference TRBV30 and TRBJ2-7, the complete variable domain reads SQTIHQWPATLVQPVGSPLSLECTVEGTSNPNLYWYRQAAGRGLQLLFYSVGIGQISSEVPQNLSASRPQDRQFILSSKKLLLSDSGFYLCAWSPGQYEQYFGPGTRLTVT.

The V and J genes are TRBV7-3 and TRBJ2-5, with TRBD2 matching over 7 bases. This CDR3 region has 14 residues. Germline V gene sequence: CDR1 SGHTA, CDR2 FQGTGA. V lost 2 bases and J lost 5; bases outside the gene matches: 5. DNA of the CDR3: TGTGCCAGCAGCTTAGCGGGAGCCCTCGAGACCCAGTACTTC. Protein product: CASSLAGALETQYF.

The chain recombines TRBV10-3 with TRBJ1-6, with unresolved D. The CDR3 length is 17 residues. The V and J ends lost 0 bases and 9 bases respectively, with 18 bases between them. Germline assignment: CDR1 ENHRY and CDR2 SYGVKD. The CDR3: CAISESSGPTIGSPLHF. CDR3 bases: TGTGCCATCAGTGAGTCCAGCGGGCCCACTATCGGTTCACCCCTCCACTTT.

The chain joins TRBV5-4 to TRBJ1-6; TRBD1 is a possible D gene (5 bases). V was cut by 0 bases and J by 7 bases, with 14 bases left in between. Germline CDR1 and CDR2: SGHNT and YYREEE (reference sequence). The CDR3 spans 16 residues. In DNA form, the CDR3 reads TGTGCCAGCAGCTTGGCGGGGGGTCAGAAAAATTCACCCCTCCACTTT. Its protein product is CASSLAGGQKNSPLHF.

The J gene is TRBJ1-2, the V gene TRBV2; 7 bases map to TRBD1. This CDR3 spans 12 amino acids. The germline V gene has CDR1 SNHLY and CDR2 FYNNEI. Losses at the gene ends were 6 bases for V and 7 bases for J; bases not matched to a gene: 5. Here the CDR3 reads CASSADRAGYTF. The CDR3 DNA sequence: TGTGCCAGCAGCGCAGACAGGGCTGGCTACACCTTC.

The chain has TRBV18 and TRBJ1-2, with D maybe TRBD1 (6 bases). V dropped 3 bases and J dropped 7 bases, with 18 bases sitting between them. The CDR3 length is 15 residues. CDR1 is KGHSH, CDR2 LQKENI, per germline. CDR3 sequence reads: CASSPEHGQRGGYTF. As DNA, the CDR3 is TGTGCCAGCTCACCGGAACACGGACAGCGAGGTGGCTACACCTTC.

This chain links TRBV11-2 with TRBJ2-1, with D tentatively TRBD2 (6 bases). Germline V CDR1 and CDR2: SGHAT, FQNNGV. Trimming removed 0 bases at V and 14 bases at J, with 14 bases between. This CDR3 has 13 amino acids. The CDR3 nucleotides read TGTGCCAGCAGCTTAGACGGGGGACTCGGCAAGTTCTTC. Translation: CASSLDGGLGKFF. Full variable domain (outside the CDR3, taken from reference TRBV11-2 and TRBJ2-1): EAGVAQSPRYKIIEKRQSVAFWCNPISGHATLYWYQQILGQGPKLLIQFQNNGVVDDSQLPKDRFSAERLKGVDSTLKIQPAKLEDSAVYLCASSLDGGLGKFFGPGTRLTVL.

For this clone: Additional DNA sequences in this sample encode the identical CDR3. The rearrangement links TRBV6-5 to TRBJ2-7, with 10 bases lining up with TRBD2. From germline, CDR1 is MNHEY and CDR2 SVGAGI. V lost 5 bases to trimming and J lost 2 bases; unmatched junction nucleotides: 3. The CDR3 covers 14 residues. CDR3: CASSRLAGAYEQYF. CDR3 nucleotide sequence: TGTGCCAGCAGTCGTCTAGCGGGGGCCTACGAGCAGTACTTC.

The chain links TRBV5-1 to TRBJ1-4; D is possibly TRBD1 (5 bases). The germline gives CDR1 SGHRS, CDR2 YFSETQ. CDR3 size: 15 residues. V was trimmed by 0 bases and J by 5 bases, leaving 11 bases between them. The CDR3 DNA reads as TGCGCCAGCAGCTTGGAGGGGCAGTTCAATGAAAAACTGTTTTTT. Its translation is CASSLEGQFNEKLFF.

This chain joins TRBV5-5 and TRBJ2-4, with 10 bases identical to TRBD1. The CDR3 is made up of 19 amino acids. The trim removed 0 bases at V and 3 bases at J, leaving 12 bases unmatched. Germline CDR1 and CDR2: SGHKS and YYEKEE (reference sequence). The CDR3 protein is CASSLDGTGVYVDKNIQYF. Here the CDR3 DNA reads TGTGCCAGCAGCTTGGACGGGACAGGGGTATATGTTGACAAAAACATTCAGTACTTC.

The chain carries TRBV5-1 and TRBJ2-5, with a weak D call TRBD2 (6 bases). Trimming removed 7 bases at V and 4 bases at J, with 14 bases between. Germline CDR1 is SGHRS and CDR2 is YFSETQ. The length of the CDR3 is 13 residues. CDR3 in DNA: TGCGCCAGCCGCCGGGGGTCAGGAGAGACCCAGTACTTC. This translates into CASRRGSGETQYF.

J is TRBJ2-3 and V is TRBV19, with TRBD2 identical over 8 bases. The CDR3 is 15 amino acids. Per germline, CDR1 LNHDA and CDR2 SQIVND (reference sequence). V was pared by 6 bases and J by 2 bases, with 7 bases of the junction left unmatched. CDR3 coding DNA: TGTGCCAGTAGGGGACTAGTCGGGCCCACAGATACGCAGTATTTT. This sequence encodes CASRGLVGPTDTQYF.

This chain connects TRBV5-6 to TRBJ2-7; perhaps TRBD1 as D (5 bases). V was trimmed by 4 bases and J by 2 bases, leaving 13 bases between them. This CDR3 comprises 14 residues. CDR1 and CDR2 from the germline V gene are SGHDT and YYEEEE. As DNA, the CDR3 is TGTGCCAGCAGCAAGGGGTTAACTACCTACGAGCAGTACTTC. It encodes CASSKGLTTYEQYF.

This CDR3 is CASSPSVGTGYNSPLHF. The CDR3 region has the DNA TGTGCCAGCAGCCCTTCCGTCGGGACAGGGTATAATTCACCCCTCCACTTT. This rearrangement joins TRBV13 to TRBJ1-6; 9 bases map to TRBD1. Germline V CDR1 and CDR2: PRHDT, FYEKMQ (reference sequence). With V trimmed by 5 bases and J by 4 bases, 9 bases remained unmatched. The CDR3 sequence is 17 residues long.

J is TRBJ2-1 and V is TRBV4-2, with D maybe TRBD2 (5 bases). The germline V gene encodes CDR1 LGHNA and CDR2 YNFKEQ. With 4 bases removed from V and 9 bases from J, the gap between germline ends came to 13 bases. This CDR3 is built from 13 residues. The CDR3 reads CASSPGLSSEQFF. The DNA of the CDR3 is TGTGCCAGCAGCCCAGGACTCAGTAGTGAGCAGTTCTTC.

The chain has TRBV3-1 (or the pseudogene TRBV3-2) and TRBJ2-2, with 12 bases that match TRBD1. There are 18 residues in the CDR3. The ends lost 2 bases at V and 2 bases at J; junction bases unmatched: 6. The germline V gene encodes CDR1 LGHDT and CDR2 YNNKEL (reference sequence). CDR3 sequence: CASSQRSGTGGNTGELFF. CDR3 bases: TGTGCCAGCAGCCAACGATCCGGGACAGGGGGCAACACCGGGGAGCTGTTTTTT.

This clone has just one count. The sample contains more than one DNA sequence encoding this CDR3. This chain joins TRBV5-1 and TRBJ2-5; 8 bases match TRBD1. Germline CDR1 reads SGHRS; CDR2 reads YFSETQ. The CDR3 is 14 residues long. Trimming removed 2 bases from V and 2 bases from J; junction bases left unmatched: 2. The CDR3 region has the DNA TGCGCCAGCAGCTTAAACAGGGGGCAAGAGACCCAGTACTTC. Translated: CASSLNRGQETQYF.